This entry lists 8 T cell receptor beta chains sequenced from one sample in a study of Ad26.COV2.S vaccination and SARS-CoV-2 variants. Generated by immunoSEQ multiplex PCR, the TCRdb table keeps only in-frame clones and is missing some. This sample yields around 300,000 clones, of which 80% to 90% are seen a single time; roughly 10% belongs to the top ten. The treatment was: roughly 19 received Ad26.COV2.S at low or high dose, single or two shots; 5 received placebo; per-sample allocation not given. Collection of the samples took place on day 63 after the first injection of vaccine or placebo. Sequenced here: peripheral blood, sampled in a trial of Ad26.COV2.S vaccine versus placebo. These receptors all stem from a person between 18 and 59 years old who received the Ad26.COV2.S COVID-19 vaccine or a placebo.

The chain joins TRBV30 to TRBJ1-6; 7 nucleotides match TRBD1. The V segment lost 1 base and the J segment 10 bases; nucleotides outside the gene matches: 10. CDR1 GTSNPN and CDR2 SVGIG come from the germline V gene (reference sequence). CDR3 length equals 15 residues. CDR3 amino acids: CAWSAGNRGNSPLHF. Written as DNA, the CDR3 is TGTGCCTGGAGTGCGGGGAACAGGGGAAACTCACCCCTCCACTTT.

The gene calls are TRBV6-5 and TRBJ2-2; D unclear. The CDR3 length is 12 residues. In germline, CDR1 is MNHEY, CDR2 SVGAGI. V dropped 8 bases and J dropped 7 bases, with 11 bases sitting between them. The DNA for the CDR3 is TGTGCCAGCGGTTCCCCTAACGGGGAGCTGTTTTTT. The encoded protein is CASGSPNGELFF.

This clone showed up just once. The genes are TRBV29-1 and TRBJ2-7; 9 bases fit TRBD1. The CDR3 spans 14 residues. The germline gives CDR1 SQVTM, CDR2 ANQGSEA. The V gene end was trimmed by 8 bases and the J gene end by 1 base; junction bases not matched to a gene: 9. DNA of the CDR3: TGCAGCACCAGCGACAGGGGGGATTCCTACGAGCAGTACTTC. This sequence encodes CSTSDRGDSYEQYF.

This sequence joins TRBV4-1 and TRBJ2-7, with D possibly TRBD1 on 5 matching bases. Germline V gene lookup returns CDR1 MGHRA and CDR2 YSYEKL. This CDR3 is 15 amino acids long. V was cut by 1 base and J by 5 bases, with 15 bases left in between. Here the CDR3 DNA reads TGCGCCAGCAGCCAAGTGGGGAAAGGACACGACGAGCAGTACTTC. This gives the protein CASSQVGKGHDEQYF.

This clone is a singleton in its sample. The chain joins TRBV7-2 to TRBJ2-4; TRBD1 aligns across 8 bases. CDR3 length: 13 residues. Per the germline V gene, CDR1 is SGHTA and CDR2 is FQGNSA. V dropped 5 bases and J dropped 7; count of bases not matched to a gene: 4. This chain's CDR3 is CASSRRTGNIQYF. The CDR3 coding sequence is TGTGCCAGCAGCCGCCGGACAGGGAACATTCAGTACTTC.

This clone was picked up many times. CDR3 nucleotides: TGTGCCAGCAAGGACAAAGCCTACGAGCAGTACTTC. This translates into CASKDKAYEQYF. The V gene is TRBV6-4, the J gene TRBJ2-7, with D maybe TRBD1 (5 bases). CDR1 MRHNA and CDR2 SNTAGT come from the germline V gene. The CDR3 is 12 amino acids. Trimming removed 7 bases at V and 2 bases at J, with 9 bases between.

The rearrangement uses TRBV28 and TRBJ1-2; perhaps TRBD1 as D (5 bases). The germline gives CDR1 MDHEN, CDR2 SYDVKM. The CDR3 is 15 amino acids. V was cut by 6 bases and J by 3 bases, with 17 bases left in between. CDR3 DNA: TGTGCCAGCAGGGATAAGGACAAGGAGGACTATGGCTACACCTTC. It specifies CASRDKDKEDYGYTF.

J is TRBJ2-7 and V is TRBV6-5; possibly TRBD1 for D (6 bases). The V and J ends lost 10 bases and 0 bases respectively, with 13 bases between them. Germline V gives CDR1 MNHEY, CDR2 SVGAGI. CDR3 length: 13 amino acids. The DNA for the CDR3 is TGTGCCATCGGACAGACTCTCTCCTACGAGCAGTACTTC. Its protein is CAIGQTLSYEQYF.